This T cell receptor (beta chain) was obtained from a study of CD8 T cells in ankylosing spondylitis. Whole-study findings and limits: Clones linked to the disease showed a CD8+ phenotype. They occurred at relatively low frequencies in peripheral blood. Reportedly, disease-linked clones are significantly enriched in ankylosing spondylitis patients' matched synovial fluid. Blood of patients with ankylosing spondylitis appeared to be characterized by a TCR beta motif of seven or eight highly homologous variants.

This clonotype appeared a few times. Its antigen is as yet unknown. Germline CDR1 is SGDLS and CDR2 is YYNGEE. The V end was cut by 4 bases, the J end by 6 bases, with 10 bases between. The CDR3 runs to 13 residues. 5'-RACE, quantitative and with molecular barcodes, yielded the TCR beta libraries. TCRdb itself ran the 5' RACE reads through MiXCR, one entry per CDR3 protein. This table has roughly 440,000 distinct CDR3 sequences, roughly 15% appearing once. Sequenced material: blood, either unsorted or a sorted T cell fraction (not recorded which). The chain has TRBV9 and TRBJ2-2, with D unclear. This clonotype originated in a male donor with ankylosing spondylitis. The CDR3 sequence is CASSQRSSGELFF. CDR3 nucleotides: TGTGCCAGCAGCCAACGATCGTCCGGGGAGCTGTTTTTT. The variable domain in full, with the rest retrieved from reference TRBV9 and TRBJ2-2, is DSGVTQTPKHLITATGQRVTLRCSPRSGDLSVYWYQQSLDQGLQFLIQYYNGEERAKGNILERFSAQQFPDLHSELNLSSLELGDSALYFCASSQRSSGELFFGEGSRLTVL.